The 27 T cell receptor beta chains in this list originate from one sample, sequenced in a study of identical twins. Using its own MiXCR run on the 5' RACE reads, TCRdb lists one record per CDR3 protein. This table has approximately 210,000 distinct CDR3 sequences, approximately 9% appearing once. The specimen was memory (CD45RO+) T cells sorted from blood. Receptors originate from a woman in her late teens or twenties in good health.

This clonotype was counted a few times. V gene TRBV3-1 combines with J gene TRBJ1-1; 7 bases agree with TRBD1. Trimming removed 1 base from V and 11 bases from J; junction bases left unmatched: 1. The CDR3 spans 11 residues. Germline V gives CDR1 LGHDT, CDR2 YNNKEL (reference sequence). As DNA, the CDR3 is TGTGCCAGCAGCCAAGGCAGGGGGGCTTTCTTT. It yields the protein CASSQGRGAFF.

This clonotype has more than one count but fewer than ten. The chain combines TRBV14 with TRBJ2-3; weak D call: TRBD2 (6 bases). CDR1 SGHDN and CDR2 FVKESK come from the germline V gene. The length of the CDR3 is 13 residues. V gave up 5 bases and J gave up 5 bases, with 11 bases separating them. The DNA of the CDR3 is TGTGCCAGCAGCTGGGACTCCGGAGATACGCAGTATTTT. This translates into CASSWDSGDTQYF. Full variable domain (outside the CDR3, taken from reference TRBV14 and TRBJ2-3): EAGVTQFPSHSVIEKGQTVTLRCDPISGHDNLYWYRRVMGKEIKFLLHFVKESKQDESGMPNNRFLAERTGGTYSTLKVQPAELEDSGVYFCASSWDSGDTQYFGPGTRLTVL.

The chain links TRBV20-1 to TRBJ2-5, with no clear D. The CDR3 sequence is 11 residues long. Per the germline V gene, CDR1 is DFQATT and CDR2 is SNEGSKA (reference sequence). Trimming took 3 bases from V and 5 from J, leaving 7 bases between them. CDR3 amino acids: CSARVRETQYF. The CDR3 DNA reads TGCAGTGCTAGGGTTCGGGAGACCCAGTACTTC.

This clonotype was seen more than once but under ten times. The chain's CDR3 is CASSLVPGTGMEFF. In nucleotides, the CDR3 is TGTGCCAGCAGCTTAGTCCCCGGGACAGGGATGGAGTTCTTC. The V gene is TRBV5-8, the J gene TRBJ2-1, with 9 bases matching TRBD1. Looked up from germline, CDR1 is SGHTS and CDR2 is YDEGEE. V was pared by 2 bases and J by 14 bases, with 11 bases of the junction left unmatched. The CDR3 has 14 amino acids.

The chain has TRBV9 and TRBJ2-7; D is perhaps TRBD1 (5 bases). Germline V gene lookup returns CDR1 SGDLS and CDR2 YYNGEE. The CDR3 has 15 residues. Trimming took off 4 bases at V and 2 bases at J, with 16 bases between the two ends. DNA for the CDR3: TGTGCCAGCAGCCCGCATAGGGGTTTCACCTACGAGCAGTACTTC. It codes for CASSPHRGFTYEQYF.

The chain uses TRBV5-1 and TRBJ2-7, with 9 bases that match TRBD2. This CDR3 has 17 amino acids. CDR1 SGHRS and CDR2 YFSETQ come from the germline V gene. V was clipped by 3 bases and J by 3 bases; unmatched bases: 13. CDR3 protein: CASSWTAGGRRGYEQYF. In DNA form, the CDR3 reads TGCGCCAGCAGCTGGACAGCGGGAGGCCGCCGAGGCTACGAGCAGTACTTC.

As to this clonotype: A much larger clone differs from this one at a single base, so this may be a read error. The chain links TRBV4-2 to TRBJ2-1; 10 nucleotides match TRBD1. From germline, CDR1 is LGHNA and CDR2 YNFKEQ. The V and J ends lost 4 bases and 6 bases, in that order; junction bases with no gene match: 6. The CDR3 runs 15 residues. In nucleotides, the CDR3 is TGTGCCAGCAGCCCTTCGGGACAGGGGACCAATGAGCAGTTCTTC. It translates to CASSPSGQGTNEQFF.

This clonotype has a handful of counts. Here the CDR3 reads CASSPPNRGPDGYTF. The DNA for the CDR3 is TGTGCCAGCTCACCACCAAACAGGGGGCCCGATGGCTACACCTTC. The chain is built from TRBV18 and TRBJ1-2; 9 nucleotides align to TRBD1. The junction had 5 bases not matched to a gene; V was cut back by 0 bases and J by 6 bases. This CDR3 has 15 amino acids. Germline CDR1 reads KGHSH; CDR2 reads LQKENI.

The chain links TRBV28 to TRBJ2-7; the D is unclear. This CDR3 comprises 14 residues. Germline values: CDR1 MDHEN, CDR2 SYDVKM. The V gene lost 2 bases and the J gene lost 6 bases, with 14 bases spanning the gap. In DNA form, the CDR3 reads TGTGCCAGCAGTTTAGAGCTGACCCGTGCCGAGCAGTACTTC. It is translated as CASSLELTRAEQYF. Drawing the rest from reference TRBV28 and TRBJ2-7, the complete variable domain is DVKVTQSSRYLVKRTGEKVFLECVQDMDHENMFWYRQDPGLGLRLIYFSYDVKMKEKGDIPEGYSVSREKKERFSLILESASTNQTSMYLCASSLELTRAEQYFGPGTRLTVT.

Ten or more counts support this clonotype. The J gene is TRBJ1-1, the V gene TRBV5-1; D may be TRBD1 (5 bases). In germline, CDR1 is SGHRS, CDR2 YFSETQ. V dropped 4 bases and J dropped 10 bases, with 17 bases sitting between them. The length of the CDR3 is 13 residues. CDR3 sequence: CASSAGTHAVAFF. In DNA, the CDR3 is TGCGCCAGCAGCGCGGGGACGCACGCCGTAGCTTTCTTT.

As for this clonotype: This may arise from a read error, as a much more abundant clone is one base away. The V gene is TRBV27, the J gene TRBJ2-1, with 9 nucleotides matching TRBD2. In germline, CDR1 is MNHEY, CDR2 SMNVEV (reference sequence). The CDR3 contains 18 residues. J lost 1 base, V lost 3 bases, and 10 bases had no gene match. CDR3 in amino acids: CASSLGSGRSQSYNEQFF. CDR3 nucleotide sequence: TGTGCCAGCAGTTTGGGTAGCGGGAGATCTCAGTCCTACAATGAGCAGTTCTTC.

This clonotype was detected ten times or more. The chain links TRBV6-2 or TRBV6-3 to TRBJ1-5; the D is unclear. Germline CDR1 is MNHEY and CDR2 is SVGEGT. V was shortened by 2 bases and J by 4 bases, with 9 bases between the two germline ends. There are 14 residues in the CDR3. CDR3 bases: TGTGCCAGCAGTTACATGGCAGAGAATCAGCCCCAGCATTTT. Translated: CASSYMAENQPQHF.

The rearrangement joins TRBV7-2 to TRBJ2-5; D possibly corresponds to TRBD1 (6 bases). The CDR3 spans 13 residues. CDR1 and CDR2 from the germline V gene are SGHTA and FQGNSA. V dropped 4 bases and J dropped 10 bases, with 16 bases sitting between them. The CDR3 bases are TGTGCCAGCAGCTCGGACAGCGTGGCGATCCAGTACTTC. Translation gives CASSSDSVAIQYF.

This sequence joins TRBV5-6 and TRBJ2-1; 7 bases agree with TRBD2. V gave up 3 bases and J gave up 1 base; unmatched junction bases: 13. Germline loops: CDR1 SGHDT, CDR2 YYEEEE. This CDR3 spans 18 amino acids. CDR3 DNA sequence: TGTGCCAGCAGCTCCGGCGGTGGCGGGAGAGTTTCCTACAATGAGCAGTTCTTC. This sequence encodes CASSSGGGGRVSYNEQFF.

The chain links TRBV10-3 to TRBJ2-7; TRBD1 aligns across 8 bases. CDR3 length: 14 residues. The germline CDR1 and CDR2 sequences are ENHRY and SYGVKD. With V trimmed by 4 bases and J by 6 bases, 8 bases remained unmatched. CDR3 nucleotides: TGTGCCATCAGTGCGGACAGGGCCAGGGGCGAGCAGTACTTC. The encoded protein is CAISADRARGEQYF.

The genes are TRBV20-1 and TRBJ2-1; TRBD2 agrees at 7 bases. This CDR3 spans 16 amino acids. Germline loops: CDR1 DFQATT, CDR2 SNEGSKA (reference sequence). V dropped 0 bases and J dropped 4; count of bases not matched to a gene: 9. The CDR3 sequence: CSARDRLAERYNEQFF. The CDR3 region has the DNA TGCAGTGCTAGAGATAGGCTAGCGGAACGTTACAATGAGCAGTTCTTC.

This clonotype was found many times. This chain joins TRBV7-9 and TRBJ2-1; D not resolved. V lost 0 bases and J lost 12, with 9 bases in between. The CDR3 totals 12 residues. The germline V gene has CDR1 SEHNR and CDR2 FQNEAQ (reference sequence). The CDR3 DNA is TGTGCCAGCAGCTTAGCGATGGAGCGGCAGTTCTTC. It yields the protein CASSLAMERQFF. Full variable domain (missing parts from reference TRBV7-9 and TRBJ2-1): DTGVSQNPRHKITKRGQNVTFRCDPISEHNRLYWYRQTLGQGPEFLTYFQNEAQLEKSRLLSDRFSAERPKGSFSTLEIQRTEQGDSAMYLCASSLAMERQFFGPGTRLTVL.

This chain links TRBV5-6 with TRBJ2-6; D is undetermined. Germline CDR1 and CDR2: SGHDT and YYEEEE. The CDR3 runs 14 residues. With 2 bases removed from V and 4 bases from J, the gap between germline ends came to 7 bases. The CDR3 spells CASSFDLGANVLTF. The CDR3 coding sequence is TGTGCCAGCAGCTTTGACCTCGGGGCCAACGTCCTGACTTTC. Filled out from reference TRBV5-6 and TRBJ2-6, the complete variable domain reads DAGVTQSPTHLIKTRGQQVTLRCSPKSGHDTVSWYQQALGQGPQFIFQYYEEEERQRGNFPDRFSGHQFPNYSSELNVNALLLGDSALYLCASSFDLGANVLTFGAGSRLTVL.

This clonotype was found a few times. The V call is TRBV11-3, the J call TRBJ2-3; 7 positions match TRBD2. The germline V gene encodes CDR1 SGHNT and CDR2 YENEEA. Trimming at V came to 4 bases and at J to 3 bases, leaving 10 bases not matched to a gene. The CDR3 length is 16 residues. CDR3 nucleotide sequence: TGTGCCAGCAGCTCCTATAAGGGGAGGGGTACAGATACGCAGTATTTT. This codes for CASSSYKGRGTDTQYF.

Comment on this clonotype: This may arise from a read error, as a much more abundant clone is one base away. The rearrangement uses TRBV12-3 or TRBV12-4 and TRBJ2-7; D call uncertain. The germline V and J ends were trimmed by 3 bases and 5 bases, with 11 bases remaining between them. The CDR3 contains 13 residues. In DNA form, the CDR3 reads TGTGCCAGCAGTTTCGACCTGAACCACGAGCAGTACTTC. Translated: CASSFDLNHEQYF.

This clonotype was detected ten times or more. This sequence joins TRBV7-3 and TRBJ1-5; the D gene is possibly TRBD1 (6 bases). Looked up from germline, CDR1 is SGHTA and CDR2 is FQGTGA. The CDR3 sequence is 16 residues long. V was shortened by 5 bases and J by 4 bases, with 18 bases between the two germline ends. CDR3 in DNA: TGTGCCAGCAGCGACTCTAGAAGGCAGGGGAATCAGCCCCAGCATTTT. This gives the protein CASSDSRRQGNQPQHF.

In DNA, the CDR3 is TGTGCCAGCAGCTTGGGGGGGACAGGGATCACCGGGGAGCTGTTTTTT. This sequence encodes CASSLGGTGITGELFF. This chain connects TRBV5-4 to TRBJ2-2; 9 nucleotides match TRBD1. The CDR3 has 16 amino acids. The germline V gene encodes CDR1 SGHNT and CDR2 YYREEE (reference sequence). V lost 0 bases, J lost 4 bases, and 4 bases stayed unmatched.

The gene calls are TRBV12-3 or TRBV12-4 and TRBJ2-7, with D tentatively TRBD2 (5 bases). V was cut by 1 base and J by 3 bases, with 10 bases left in between. The CDR3 extends over 14 amino acids. Here the CDR3 DNA reads TGTGCCAGCAGTTTAGAATCCGGGATCTACGAGCAGTACTTC. Its translation: CASSLESGIYEQYF.

This clonotype was seen repeatedly, ten times or more. DNA of the CDR3: TGTGCCTGGGGACTTTCGAACACCGGGGAGCTGTTTTTT. It specifies CAWGLSNTGELFF. The chain is built from TRBV30 and TRBJ2-2; D may be TRBD2 (5 bases). CDR1 and CDR2 from the germline V gene are GTSNPN and SVGIG (reference sequence). This CDR3 is 13 amino acids long. With 5 bases removed from V and 0 bases from J, the gap between germline ends came to 7 bases.

This clonotype turned up a few times. The genes are TRBV6-2 or TRBV6-3 and TRBJ1-1; D is undetermined. Germline assignment: CDR1 MNHEY and CDR2 SVGEGT. This CDR3 is built from 13 residues. The V and J ends lost 11 bases and 0 bases respectively, with 13 bases between them. The CDR3 DNA follows: TGTGCCGAATCACAGAACATGAACACTGAAGCTTTCTTT. Its translation is CAESQNMNTEAFF.

The rearrangement links TRBV20-1 to TRBJ2-1; unclear D gene. Germline V gene data show CDR1 as DFQATT and CDR2 as SNEGSKA (reference sequence). Deletions cut 0 bases from V and 0 bases from J, with 9 bases between. The CDR3 consists of 15 residues. The CDR3, as DNA: TGCAGTGCTAGAGATGTGACCTCCTCCTACAATGAGCAGTTCTTC. It translates to CSARDVTSSYNEQFF.

This clonotype came up many times. The chain has TRBV20-1 and TRBJ1-3; D unresolved. The V end was cut by 3 bases, the J end by 2 bases, with 8 bases between. Germline lookup yields CDR1 DFQATT and CDR2 SNEGSKA (reference sequence). The length of the CDR3 is 13 residues. CDR3 DNA sequence: TGCAGTGCTAGTGCTCTTCCTGGAAACACCATATATTTT. Its translation is CSASALPGNTIYF.